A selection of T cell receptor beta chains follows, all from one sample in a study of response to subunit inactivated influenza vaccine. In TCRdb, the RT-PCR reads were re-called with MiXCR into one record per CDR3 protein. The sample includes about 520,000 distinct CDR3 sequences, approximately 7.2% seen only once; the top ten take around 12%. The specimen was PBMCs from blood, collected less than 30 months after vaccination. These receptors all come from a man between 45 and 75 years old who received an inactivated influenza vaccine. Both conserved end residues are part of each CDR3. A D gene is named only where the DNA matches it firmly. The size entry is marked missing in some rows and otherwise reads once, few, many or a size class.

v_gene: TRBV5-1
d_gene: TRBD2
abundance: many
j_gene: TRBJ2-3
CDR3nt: TGCGCCAGCAGCTTGTCTGCTAGCGGGGGTGCAGATACGCAGTATTTT
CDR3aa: CASSLSASGGADTQYF

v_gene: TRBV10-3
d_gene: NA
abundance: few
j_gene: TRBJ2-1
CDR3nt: TGTGCCATCAGTCGGGGACCCGCGAATGAGCAGTTCTTC
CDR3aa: CAISRGPANEQFF

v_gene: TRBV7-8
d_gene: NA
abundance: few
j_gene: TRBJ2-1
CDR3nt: TGTGCCAGCAGCCCGGGAACGGGGAGGACTGGTGAGGATGAGCAGTTCTTC
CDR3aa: CASSPGTGRTGEDEQFF

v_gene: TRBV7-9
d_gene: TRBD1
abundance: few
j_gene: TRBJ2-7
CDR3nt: TGTGCCAGCCGCCCAGGGACAGAGACCTACGAGCAGTACTTC
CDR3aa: CASRPGTETYEQYF

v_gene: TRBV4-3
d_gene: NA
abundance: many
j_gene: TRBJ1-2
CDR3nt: TGCGCCAGCAGCCAGACGGGACGCTCACTCTTGGGCTACACCTTC
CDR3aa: CASSQTGRSLLGYTF

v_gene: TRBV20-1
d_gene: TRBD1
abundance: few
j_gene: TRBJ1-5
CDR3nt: TGCAGTGCTAGAGACGGACAGGGTAGGACTCAGCCCCAGCATTTT
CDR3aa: CSARDGQGRTQPQHF

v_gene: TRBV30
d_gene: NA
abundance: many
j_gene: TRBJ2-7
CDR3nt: TGTGCCTGGAGTGTAACGGGGTCGGAGCAGTACTTC
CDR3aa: CAWSVTGSEQYF

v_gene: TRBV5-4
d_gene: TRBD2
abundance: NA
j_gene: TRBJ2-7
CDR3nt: TGTGCCAGCAGCTCGAAGACTAGCGGAGATTACGAGCAGTACTTC
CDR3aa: CASSSKTSGDYEQYF

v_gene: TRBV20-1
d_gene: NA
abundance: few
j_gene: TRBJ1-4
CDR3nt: TGCAGTGCCTTCGGGGATTCAAGTGCAACTAATGAAAAACTGTTTTTT
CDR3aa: CSAFGDSSATNEKLFF

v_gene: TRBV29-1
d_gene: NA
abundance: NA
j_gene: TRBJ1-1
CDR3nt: TGCAGCGCGGGGGAGGGGATGAACACTGAAGCTTTCTTT
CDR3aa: CSAGEGMNTEAFF

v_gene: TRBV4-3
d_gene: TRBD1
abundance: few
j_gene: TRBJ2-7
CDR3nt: TGCGCCAGCAGCCAACAGACAGGGGACTCCTACGAGCAGTACTTC
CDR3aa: CASSQQTGDSYEQYF

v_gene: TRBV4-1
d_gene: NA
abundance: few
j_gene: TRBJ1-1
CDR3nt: TGCGCCAGCAGCCAAGATGGAACGGTAGGGCGCTGGACTGAAGCTTTCTTT
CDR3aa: CASSQDGTVGRWTEAFF

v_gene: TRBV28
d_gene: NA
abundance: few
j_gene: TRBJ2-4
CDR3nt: TGTGCCAGCAGTTTATCAGCAGGGATAATAGCCAAAAACATTCAGTACTTC
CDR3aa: CASSLSAGIIAKNIQYF

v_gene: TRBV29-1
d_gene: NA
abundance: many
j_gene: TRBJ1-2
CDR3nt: TGCAGCGTTGATTCTTTTCTCACCGCCAGCTATGGCTACACCTTC
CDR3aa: CSVDSFLTASYGYTF

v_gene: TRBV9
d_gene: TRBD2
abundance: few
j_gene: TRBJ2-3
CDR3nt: TGTGCCAGCACAGCGGGAGTCTCAACAGATACGCAGTATTTT
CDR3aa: CASTAGVSTDTQYF

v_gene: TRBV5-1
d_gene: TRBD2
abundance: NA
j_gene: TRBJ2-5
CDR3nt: TGCGCCAGCAGCAAAGGACTAGCGGTGTACCAAGAGACCCAGTACTTC
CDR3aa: CASSKGLAVYQETQYF

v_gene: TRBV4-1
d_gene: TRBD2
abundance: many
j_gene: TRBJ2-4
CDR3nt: TGCGCCAGCAGCCAAGAATCTAGCGGGGGGGCCCCAGCCAAAAACATTCAGTACTTC
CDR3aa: CASSQESSGGAPAKNIQYF

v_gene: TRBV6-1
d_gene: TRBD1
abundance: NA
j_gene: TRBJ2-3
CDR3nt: TGTGCCAGCAGGAGGGACAGGGTCACAGATACGCAGTATTTT
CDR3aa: CASRRDRVTDTQYF

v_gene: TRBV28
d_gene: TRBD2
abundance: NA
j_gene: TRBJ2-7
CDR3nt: TGTGCCAGCAGAGGGGCTAGCGGGCCCTACGAGCAGTACTTC
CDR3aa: CASRGASGPYEQYF

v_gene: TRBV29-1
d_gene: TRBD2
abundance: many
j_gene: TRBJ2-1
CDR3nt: TGCAGCGTCCTCGGGACTACCTCCTACAATGAGCAGTTCTTC
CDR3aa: CSVLGTTSYNEQFF

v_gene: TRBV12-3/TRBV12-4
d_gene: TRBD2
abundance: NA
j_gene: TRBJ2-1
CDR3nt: TGTGCCAGCAGGCCCTCTAGCGGGAGGTTTTACAATGAGCAGTTCTTC
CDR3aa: CASRPSSGRFYNEQFF

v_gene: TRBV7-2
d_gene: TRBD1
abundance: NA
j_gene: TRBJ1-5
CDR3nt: TGTGCCAGCAGCTTATTGGGACAGGGTCAGCCCCAGCATTTT
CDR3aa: CASSLLGQGQPQHF

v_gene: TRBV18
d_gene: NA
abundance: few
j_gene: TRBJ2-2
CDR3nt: TGTGCCAGCTCACCCCGGACAGTCTCCGGGGAGCTGTTTTTT
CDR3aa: CASSPRTVSGELFF

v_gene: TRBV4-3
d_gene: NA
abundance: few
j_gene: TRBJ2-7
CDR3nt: TGCGCCAGCAGCCTAGGGACGGTCACGGAGCAGTACTTC
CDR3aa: CASSLGTVTEQYF

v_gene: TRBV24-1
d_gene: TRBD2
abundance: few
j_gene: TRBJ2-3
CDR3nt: TGTGCCACCAGTTTAGCGGGATCTAGCACAGATACGCAGTATTTT
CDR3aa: CATSLAGSSTDTQYF

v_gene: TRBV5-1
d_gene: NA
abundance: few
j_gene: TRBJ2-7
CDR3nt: TGCGCCAGCAAGATCGGGACCCAGGGGTCCTACGAGCAGTACTTC
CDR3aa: CASKIGTQGSYEQYF

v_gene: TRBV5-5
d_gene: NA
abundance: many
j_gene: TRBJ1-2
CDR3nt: TGTGCCAGCAGCTCATCGGCGAGCTATGGCTACACCTTC
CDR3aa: CASSSSASYGYTF

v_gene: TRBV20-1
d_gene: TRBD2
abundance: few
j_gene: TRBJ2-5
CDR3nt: TGCAGTGCCTCGGGACTAGCGGGAGGAGAGACCCAGTACTTC
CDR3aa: CSASGLAGGETQYF

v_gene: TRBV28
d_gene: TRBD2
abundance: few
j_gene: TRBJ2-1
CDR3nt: TGTGCCAGCAGTTTGACAGGGACTAGCGGGAGAGAGCAGTTCTTC
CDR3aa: CASSLTGTSGREQFF

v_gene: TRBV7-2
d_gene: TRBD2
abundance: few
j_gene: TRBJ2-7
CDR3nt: TGTGCCAGCAGCGTGTCTAGCGGGGTGAACGAGCAGTACTTC
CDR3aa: CASSVSSGVNEQYF

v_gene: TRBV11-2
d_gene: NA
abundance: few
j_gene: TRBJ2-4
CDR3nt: TGTGCCAGCAGCTTACGGTCGACTGCCAAAAACATTCAGTACTTC
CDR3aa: CASSLRSTAKNIQYF

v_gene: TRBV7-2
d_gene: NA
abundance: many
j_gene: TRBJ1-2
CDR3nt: TGTGCCAGCAGCTTAGTGGTCTGGGGGCCTGGCTACACCTTC
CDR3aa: CASSLVVWGPGYTF

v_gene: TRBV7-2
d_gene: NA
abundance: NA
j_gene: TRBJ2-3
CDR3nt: TGTGCCAGCAGCTCACAGGCTAGCACAGATACGCAGTATTTT
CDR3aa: CASSSQASTDTQYF

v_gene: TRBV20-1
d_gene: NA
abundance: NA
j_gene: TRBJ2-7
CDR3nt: TGCAGTGCTTTACAGGGTGACGAGCAGTACTTC
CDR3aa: CSALQGDEQYF

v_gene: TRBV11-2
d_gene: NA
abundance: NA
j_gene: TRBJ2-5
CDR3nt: TGTGCCAGCAGCTTGGTTGCGAGACAGGGGAGGGTGGAGACCCAGTACTTC
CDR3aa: CASSLVARQGRVETQYF

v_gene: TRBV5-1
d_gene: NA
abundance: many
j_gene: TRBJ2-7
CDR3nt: TGCGCCAGCAGCTACGACAGAGGTCCGTTGGCCTTC
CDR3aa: CASSYDRGPLAF

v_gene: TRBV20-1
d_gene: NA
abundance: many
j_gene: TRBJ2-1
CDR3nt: TGCAGTGCTGGCGCTTTAGGGGACTCCTACAATGAGCAGTTCTTC
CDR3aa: CSAGALGDSYNEQFF

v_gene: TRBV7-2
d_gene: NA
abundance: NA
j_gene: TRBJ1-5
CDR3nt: TGTGCCAGCAGCTTTACGGGGAACAGCAATCAGCCCCAGCATTTT
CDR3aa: CASSFTGNSNQPQHF

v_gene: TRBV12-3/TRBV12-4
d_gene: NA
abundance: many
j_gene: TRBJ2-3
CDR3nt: TGTGCCAGCAGCCTACTGACCACAGATACGCAGTATTTT
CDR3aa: CASSLLTTDTQYF

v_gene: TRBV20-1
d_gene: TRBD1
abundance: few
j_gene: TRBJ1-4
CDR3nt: TGCAGTGGAGCAGGGGGACGGAGTTGGGAAAAACTGTTTTTT
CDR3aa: CSGAGGRSWEKLFF

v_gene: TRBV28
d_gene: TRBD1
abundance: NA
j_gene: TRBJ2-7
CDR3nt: TGTGCCAGCAGTTTGCAACAGGGGTTTTACGAGCAGTACTTC
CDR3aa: CASSLQQGFYEQYF

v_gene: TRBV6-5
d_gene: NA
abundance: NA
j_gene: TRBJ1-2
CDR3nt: TGTGCCAGCAGAAAGGGAAGGGGGGGCTACACCTTC
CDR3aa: CASRKGRGGYTF

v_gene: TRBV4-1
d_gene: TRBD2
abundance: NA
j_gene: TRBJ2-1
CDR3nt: TGCGCCAGCAGCCCCAAAGCGGGAGGCGCCTACAATGAGCAGTTCTTC
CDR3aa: CASSPKAGGAYNEQFF

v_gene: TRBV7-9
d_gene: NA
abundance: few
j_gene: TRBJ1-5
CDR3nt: TGTGCCAGCAGCCGAATGGGACATCCGAACGTAGATCAGCCCCAGCATTTT
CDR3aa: CASSRMGHPNVDQPQHF

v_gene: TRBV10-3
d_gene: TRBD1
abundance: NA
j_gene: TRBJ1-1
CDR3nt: TGTGCCATCAGTGAAGGGGCAGGGGGCGGCACTGAAGCTTTCTTT
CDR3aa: CAISEGAGGGTEAFF

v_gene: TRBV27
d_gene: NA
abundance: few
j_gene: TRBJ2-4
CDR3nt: TGTGCCAGCAGCGCCTTTGGCCAGTCTCACATTCAGTACTTC
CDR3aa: CASSAFGQSHIQYF

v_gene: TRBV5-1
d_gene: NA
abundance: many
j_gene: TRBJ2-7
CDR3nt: TGCGCCAGCAGCTTGGCCGCGGCCCCCTACGAGCAGTACTTC
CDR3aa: CASSLAAAPYEQYF

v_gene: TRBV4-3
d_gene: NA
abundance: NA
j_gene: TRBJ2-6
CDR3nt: TGCGCCAGCAGCCAAGATACCCCCGGCACCGTCCTGACTTTC
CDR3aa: CASSQDTPGTVLTF

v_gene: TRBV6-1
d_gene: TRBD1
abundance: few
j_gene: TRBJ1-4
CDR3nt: TGTGCCAGCAGTACCCAGCCGGGACAGGGGATTGAAAAACTGTTTTTT
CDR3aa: CASSTQPGQGIEKLFF

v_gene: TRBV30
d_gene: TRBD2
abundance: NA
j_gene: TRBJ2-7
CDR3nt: TGTGCCTGGAGTGTCCTAGCGGGAGGTCGCGAGCAGTACTTC
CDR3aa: CAWSVLAGGREQYF

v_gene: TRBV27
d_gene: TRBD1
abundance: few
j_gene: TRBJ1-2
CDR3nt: TGTGCCAGCAGTACCCCAGGGACAGCCAGGACTTTC
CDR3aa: CASSTPGTARTF